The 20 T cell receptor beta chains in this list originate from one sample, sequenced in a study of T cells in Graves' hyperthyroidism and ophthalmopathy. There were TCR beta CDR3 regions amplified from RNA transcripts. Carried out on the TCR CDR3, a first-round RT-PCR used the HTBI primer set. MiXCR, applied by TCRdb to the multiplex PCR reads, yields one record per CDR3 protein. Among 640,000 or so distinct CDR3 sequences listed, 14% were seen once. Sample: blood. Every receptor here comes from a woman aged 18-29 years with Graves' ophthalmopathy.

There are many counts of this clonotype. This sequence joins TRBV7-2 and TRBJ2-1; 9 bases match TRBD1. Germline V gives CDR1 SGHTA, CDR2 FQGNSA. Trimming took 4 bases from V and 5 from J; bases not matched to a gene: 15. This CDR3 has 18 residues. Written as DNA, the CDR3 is TGTGCCAGCAGCTGGATCCCAAGAGGGACAGGGTACCACAATGAGCAGTTCTTC. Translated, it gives CASSWIPRGTGYHNEQFF.

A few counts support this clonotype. The CDR3 region has the DNA TGTGCCACCACACAGAAAGAGACCCAGTACTTC. Translation: CATTQKETQYF. The chain couples TRBV6-1 to TRBJ2-5, with D unclear. Trimming cost V 10 bases and J 3 bases, with 9 bases left between them. The CDR3 extends over 11 amino acids. Germline-derived CDR1 and CDR2 are MNHNS and SASEGT.

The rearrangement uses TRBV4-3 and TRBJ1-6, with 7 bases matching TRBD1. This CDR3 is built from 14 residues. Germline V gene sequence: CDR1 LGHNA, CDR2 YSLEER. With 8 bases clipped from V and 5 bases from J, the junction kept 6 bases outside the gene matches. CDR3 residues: CASSTGEHNSPLHF. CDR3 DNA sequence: TGCGCCAGCTCTACAGGGGAACATAATTCACCCCTCCACTTT.

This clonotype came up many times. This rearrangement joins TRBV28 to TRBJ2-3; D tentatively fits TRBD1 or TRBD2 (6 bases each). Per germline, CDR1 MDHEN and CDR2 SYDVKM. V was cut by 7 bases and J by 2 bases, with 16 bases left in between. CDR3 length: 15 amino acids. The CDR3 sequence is CASINRGQSTDTQYF. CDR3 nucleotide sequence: TGTGCCAGCATTAACCGGGGGCAGTCCACAGATACGCAGTATTTT.

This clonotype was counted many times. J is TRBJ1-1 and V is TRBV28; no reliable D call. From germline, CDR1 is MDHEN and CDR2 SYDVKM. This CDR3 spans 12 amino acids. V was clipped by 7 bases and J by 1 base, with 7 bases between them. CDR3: CASTLGNTEAFF. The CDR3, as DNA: TGTGCCAGCACCCTTGGGAACACTGAAGCTTTCTTT. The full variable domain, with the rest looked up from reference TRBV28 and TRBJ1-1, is DVKVTQSSRYLVKRTGEKVFLECVQDMDHENMFWYRQDPGLGLRLIYFSYDVKMKEKGDIPEGYSVSREKKERFSLILESASTNQTSMYLCASTLGNTEAFFGQGTRLTVV.

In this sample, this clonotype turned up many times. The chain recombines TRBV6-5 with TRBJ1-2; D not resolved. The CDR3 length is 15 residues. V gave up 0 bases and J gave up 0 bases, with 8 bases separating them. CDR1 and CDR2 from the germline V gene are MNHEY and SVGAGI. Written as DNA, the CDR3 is TGTGCCAGCAGTTACTCGGCAGAAGCTAACTATGGCTACACCTTC. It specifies CASSYSAEANYGYTF.

The CDR3 bases are TGTGCCAGCAGCCGGGACTCCACCTCCTACGAGCAGTACTTC. Encoded protein: CASSRDSTSYEQYF. J is TRBJ2-7 and V is TRBV5-4, with D tentatively TRBD2 (6 bases). Germline V CDR1 and CDR2: SGHNT, YYREEE (reference sequence). The CDR3 has 14 residues. The V end lost 4 bases, the J end lost 0 bases, and 11 bases lay between the germline ends.

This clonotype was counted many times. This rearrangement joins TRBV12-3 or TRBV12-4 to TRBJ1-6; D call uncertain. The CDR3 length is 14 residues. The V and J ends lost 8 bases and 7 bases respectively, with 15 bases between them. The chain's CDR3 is CASALSQVNSPLHF. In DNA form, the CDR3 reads TGTGCCAGCGCCCTTAGTCAGGTCAATTCACCCCTCCACTTT.

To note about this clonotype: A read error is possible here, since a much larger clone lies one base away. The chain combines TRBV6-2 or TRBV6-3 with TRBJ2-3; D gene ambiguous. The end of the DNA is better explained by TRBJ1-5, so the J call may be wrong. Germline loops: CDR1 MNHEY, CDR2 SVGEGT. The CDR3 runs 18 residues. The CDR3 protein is CASSYYFLTSGEPDTQHF. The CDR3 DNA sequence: TGTGCCAGCAGTTACTATTTCTTGACTAGCGGGGAGCCAGATACGCAGCATTTT.

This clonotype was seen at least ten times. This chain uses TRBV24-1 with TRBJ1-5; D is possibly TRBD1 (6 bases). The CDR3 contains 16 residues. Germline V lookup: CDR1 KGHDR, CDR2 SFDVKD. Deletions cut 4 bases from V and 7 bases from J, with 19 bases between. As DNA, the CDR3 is TGTGCCACCAGTGACCCAGGTGGGGGGGCCGGACAGCCCCAGCATTTT. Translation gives CATSDPGGGAGQPQHF.

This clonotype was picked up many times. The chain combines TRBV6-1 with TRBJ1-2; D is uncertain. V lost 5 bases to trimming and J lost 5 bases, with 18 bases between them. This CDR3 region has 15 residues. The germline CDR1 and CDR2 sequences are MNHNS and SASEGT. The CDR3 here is CASSPATTLHYGYTF. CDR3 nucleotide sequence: TGTGCCAGCAGTCCAGCTACGACGTTACATTATGGCTACACCTTC.

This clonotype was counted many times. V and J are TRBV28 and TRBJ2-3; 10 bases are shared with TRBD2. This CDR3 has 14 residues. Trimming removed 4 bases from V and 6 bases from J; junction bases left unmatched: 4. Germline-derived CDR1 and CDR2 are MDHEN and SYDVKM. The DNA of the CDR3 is TGTGCCAGCAGTTCCGGGACTAGCGTGGATACGCAGTATTTT. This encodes CASSSGTSVDTQYF.

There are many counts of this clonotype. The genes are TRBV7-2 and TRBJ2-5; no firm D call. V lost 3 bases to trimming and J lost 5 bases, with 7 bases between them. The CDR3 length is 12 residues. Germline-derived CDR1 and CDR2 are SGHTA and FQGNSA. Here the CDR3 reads CASSLMSETQYF. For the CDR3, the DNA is TGTGCCAGCAGCTTGATGTCTGAGACCCAGTACTTC.

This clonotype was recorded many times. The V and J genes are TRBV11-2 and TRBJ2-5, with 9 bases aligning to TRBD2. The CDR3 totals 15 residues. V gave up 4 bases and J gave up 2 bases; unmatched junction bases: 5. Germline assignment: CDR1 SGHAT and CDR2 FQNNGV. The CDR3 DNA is TGTGCCAGCAGCTCCCGCGGGGGGGTTCAAGAGACCCAGTACTTC. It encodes CASSSRGGVQETQYF.

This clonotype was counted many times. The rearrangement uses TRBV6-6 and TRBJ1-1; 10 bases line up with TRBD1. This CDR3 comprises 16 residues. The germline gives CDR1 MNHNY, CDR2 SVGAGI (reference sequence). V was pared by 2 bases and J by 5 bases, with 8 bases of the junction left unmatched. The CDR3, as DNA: TGTGCCAGCAGTTACACCGGGACAGGGGCTCGGACTGAAGCTTTCTTT. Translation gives CASSYTGTGARTEAFF.

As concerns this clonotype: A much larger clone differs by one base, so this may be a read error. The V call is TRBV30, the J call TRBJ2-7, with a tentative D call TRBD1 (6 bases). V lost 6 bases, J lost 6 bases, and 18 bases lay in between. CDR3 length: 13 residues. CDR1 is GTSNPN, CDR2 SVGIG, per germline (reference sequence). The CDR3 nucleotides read TGTGCCTGCCCTCAGGGGCCTACCTGCGAGCAGTACTTC. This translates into CACPQGPTCEQYF.

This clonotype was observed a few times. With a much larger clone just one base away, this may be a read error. CDR3 sequence (DNA): TGTGCCAGCAGTTTTCCGACAGGGGTGAACACTGAAGCTTTCTTT. Translating gives CASSFPTGVNTEAFF. The chain combines TRBV12-3 or TRBV12-4 with TRBJ1-1; 8 bases are a match to TRBD1. The CDR3 totals 15 residues. The V and J ends lost 3 bases and 0 bases, in that order; junction bases with no gene match: 3.

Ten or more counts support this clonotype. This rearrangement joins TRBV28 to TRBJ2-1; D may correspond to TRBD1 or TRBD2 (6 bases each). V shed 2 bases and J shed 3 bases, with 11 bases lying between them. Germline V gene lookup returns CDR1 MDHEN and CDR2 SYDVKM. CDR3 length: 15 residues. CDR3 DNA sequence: TGTGCCAGCAGTTTAAGGAGGGGGTACTACAATGAGCAGTTCTTC. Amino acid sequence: CASSLRRGYYNEQFF.

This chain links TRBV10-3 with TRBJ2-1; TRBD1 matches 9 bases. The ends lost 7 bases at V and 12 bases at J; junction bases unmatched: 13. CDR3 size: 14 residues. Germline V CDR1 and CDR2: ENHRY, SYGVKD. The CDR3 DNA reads TGTGCCATCACCGAGGGGGTCCCGGGACAGGGGCAGTTCTTC. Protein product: CAITEGVPGQGQFF.

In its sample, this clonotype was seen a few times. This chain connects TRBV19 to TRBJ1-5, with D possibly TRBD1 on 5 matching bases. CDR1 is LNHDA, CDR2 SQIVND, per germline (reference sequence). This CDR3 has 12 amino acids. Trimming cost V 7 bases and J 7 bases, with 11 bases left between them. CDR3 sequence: CASTIGGQPQHF. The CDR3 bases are TGTGCCAGTACCATCGGGGGGCAGCCCCAGCATTTT.